The rows below give T cell receptor beta chains drawn from one sample of a study of cytomegalovirus exposure and HLA in healthy donors. Clones were read by immunoSEQ multiplex PCR, and TCRdb kept only the in-frame ones, dropping some. The table has roughly 110,000 clones, roughly three quarters seen once. The material sequenced was PBMCs. All receptors come from a young man in good health and CMV-seronegative. CDR3s include the opening cysteine and the closing phenylalanine or tryptophan. The D gene is left open where the match is weak.

-	TRBJ1-3	TRBV21-1	CASSKGLRTDLTTSGNTIYF
TRBD1	TRBJ2-7	TRBV7-2	CASRAAGGPHEQYF
TRBD2	TRBJ2-3	TRBV5-1	CASSSIAGGTDTQYF
TRBD1	TRBJ2-7	TRBV27	CASSDRGTPYEQYF
-	TRBJ2-7	TRBV7-6	CASSEWAGSHEQYF
-	TRBJ1-2	TRBV19	CASGQSYGYTF
-	TRBJ2-2	TRBV27	CASSLVSRGYTGELFF
-	TRBJ1-3	TRBV5-6	CASSHGTGTYAGNTIYF
TRBD1	TRBJ2-5	TRBV6-1	CASSEATGAVETQYF
TRBD1	TRBJ1-6	TRBV9	CASSVGTANSPLHF
-	TRBJ2-2	TRBV27	CASSFTGMGGELFF